A single sample is the source of the 7 T cell receptor beta chains below, sequenced in a study of response to subunit inactivated influenza vaccine. TCRdb reprocessed the RT-PCR reads with MiXCR, giving one entry per CDR3 protein. The sample yields over 450,000 distinct CDR3 sequences, over 10% seen once. The source was PBMCs from blood, collected roughly 48 days after vaccination. These receptors all stem from a man aged 50-59 years who received an inactivated influenza vaccine.

The gene calls are TRBV6-1 and TRBJ2-5; D gene unclear. The germline CDR1 and CDR2 sequences are MNHNS and SASEGT. Trimming shortened V by 6 bases and J by 0 bases, and 8 bases separated the two germline ends. CDR3 length equals 13 residues. CDR3 amino acids: CASRVTNQETQYF. CDR3 in DNA: TGTGCCAGCAGGGTAACGAACCAAGAGACCCAGTACTTC.

This clonotype was counted between two and nine times. This chain connects TRBV6-5 to TRBJ2-1; 9 bases are shared with TRBD1. This CDR3 region has 15 residues. With 2 bases clipped from V and 7 bases from J, the junction kept 6 bases outside the gene matches. Per the germline V gene, CDR1 is MNHEY and CDR2 is SVGAGI. DNA for the CDR3: TGTGCCAGCAGTTACGCACCGGACAGGGGAAATGAGCAGTTCTTC. Its translation: CASSYAPDRGNEQFF.

This clonotype was recorded a few times. This chain joins TRBV29-1 and TRBJ2-2, with 7 positions matching TRBD2. The J segment lost 2 bases and the V segment lost 8 bases, leaving 5 bases of the junction unmatched. CDR1 and CDR2 (germline): SQVTM, ANQGSEA. There are 13 residues in the CDR3. The CDR3 DNA reads as TGCAGCACCCGGGACTATAACACCGGGGAGCTGTTTTTT. This sequence encodes CSTRDYNTGELFF.

This clonotype was seen at least ten times. The chain recombines TRBV29-1 with TRBJ2-3; D gene uncertain. V was trimmed by 7 bases and J by 1 base, leaving 12 bases between them. Germline V gene data show CDR1 as SQVTM and CDR2 as ANQGSEA. CDR3 length equals 13 residues. DNA for the CDR3: TGCAGCGCGACACCCGCGGGCACAGATACGCAGTATTTT. As protein: CSATPAGTDTQYF.

There are a few counts of this clonotype. CDR3 sequence: CAISERGGLNEKLFF. The CDR3 bases are TGTGCCATCAGTGAGCGCGGGGGGCTTAATGAAAAACTGTTTTTT. This chain connects TRBV10-3 to TRBJ1-4, with D maybe TRBD1 (6 bases). V lost 2 bases and J 4 bases, leaving 11 bases between the germline ends. Per germline, CDR1 ENHRY and CDR2 SYGVKD. CDR3 length: 15 residues.

This CDR3 is CASSLEQGRADTQYF. DNA of the CDR3: TGCGCCAGCAGCTTGGAACAGGGACGAGCAGATACGCAGTATTTT. The V call is TRBV5-1, the J call TRBJ2-3; possible D gene TRBD1, 6 bases. Germline lookup yields CDR1 SGHRS and CDR2 YFSETQ. The CDR3 is 15 amino acids. The ends were cut back, 0 bases at V and 4 bases at J, with 12 bases in the middle.

CDR3 nucleotide sequence: TGTGCCAGCAGCTTAGATCGTAGACCCATAGCCGGGGAGACCCAGTACTTC. Its protein product is CASSLDRRPIAGETQYF. This chain uses TRBV11-2 with TRBJ2-5, with D uncertain. The V end was cut by 0 bases, the J end by 5 bases, with 19 bases between. The CDR3 is 17 amino acids. Germline assignment: CDR1 SGHAT and CDR2 FQNNGV.